This T cell receptor (beta chain) was observed in a study of shared clonotypes between healthy human individuals. Clones were read by immunoSEQ multiplex PCR, and TCRdb kept only the in-frame ones, dropping some. The sample lists around 1.6 million clones; approximately 98% were seen once. CDR3 size: 18 residues. V lost 5 bases, J lost 1 base, and 18 bases lay in between. Germline V lookup: CDR1 SGHTA, CDR2 FQGNSA. Sequencing was done on a sample of naive CD4+ T cells sorted from blood. As to subset: CD45RA+ positively selected. The genes are TRBV7-2 and TRBJ2-6; D might be TRBD2 (6 bases). This clonotype originated in a man aged 25-45 years in good health. The CDR3 is CASSQRSRGISGANVLTF. The CDR3, as DNA: TGTGCCAGCAGCCAACGGTCGCGGGGAATTTCTGGGGCCAACGTCCTGACTTTC.